One sample yielded the 29 T cell receptor beta chains listed below, sequenced in a study of Ad26.COV2.S vaccination and SARS-CoV-2 variants. Treatment of the sample: around 19 received Ad26.COV2.S at low or high dose, single or two shots; roughly five received placebo; per-sample allocation not given. Specimens were obtained on day 63 following the first vaccine or placebo injection. Here immunoSEQ multiplex PCR was the method, and the copy in TCRdb shows in-frame clones only, minus some. Of about 680,000 clones listed, roughly 90% are singletons. This sample comprised peripheral blood, obtained in a trial of Ad26.COV2.S vaccine versus placebo. The receptor source for this set is a person between 18 and 60 years old who received the Ad26.COV2.S COVID-19 vaccine or a placebo.

The chain links TRBV5-4 to TRBJ1-1; D is perhaps TRBD1 (5 bases). CDR1 and CDR2 (germline): SGHNT, YYREEE (reference sequence). The CDR3 extends over 16 amino acids. The V end lost 0 bases, the J end lost 4 bases, and 16 bases lay between the germline ends. This chain's CDR3 is CASSLGGRVRITEAFF. The CDR3 bases are TGTGCCAGCAGCTTGGGGGGCAGGGTAAGGATCACTGAAGCTTTCTTT.

V usage is TRBV4-3 and J usage is TRBJ2-3, with D possibly TRBD2 on 6 matching bases. The V end lost 4 bases, the J end lost 0 bases, and 14 bases lay between the germline ends. The germline gives CDR1 LGHNA, CDR2 YSLEER. This CDR3 has 16 residues. The CDR3 spells CASSPGGISSTDTQYF. The CDR3 region has the DNA TGCGCCAGCAGCCCTGGGGGGATCAGTAGCACAGATACGCAGTATTTT.

This clone was detected only a few times. The V and J genes are TRBV2 and TRBJ1-1; the D gene is possibly TRBD1 (6 bases). CDR1 and CDR2 (germline): SNHLY, FYNNEI. V was shortened by 7 bases and J by 13 bases, with 16 bases between the two germline ends. The CDR3 length is 11 residues. CDR3 region: CASNPWRTDFF. For the CDR3, the DNA is TGTGCCAGCAACCCATGGAGGACAGATTTCTTT.

CDR3 amino acids: CASSESPGQGGQETQYF. The CDR3 DNA reads TGCGCCAGCAGTGAGTCTCCGGGACAGGGGGGGCAAGAGACCCAGTACTTC. The chain uses TRBV10-1 and TRBJ2-5; 11 bases match TRBD1. The CDR3 runs 17 residues. V was pared by 0 bases and J by 2 bases, with 5 bases of the junction left unmatched. Germline V CDR1 and CDR2: WNHNN, SYGVQD (reference sequence).

CDR3 nucleotide sequence: TGTGCCAGCAGCCCCCGAGCGACCACCGGGGAGCTGTTTTTT. Amino acids: CASSPRATTGELFF. J is TRBJ2-2 and V is TRBV5-4; D remains unclear. V gave up 4 bases and J gave up 4 bases, with 11 bases separating them. The V gene's germline CDR1 is SGHNT and CDR2 YYREEE (reference sequence). The CDR3 runs 14 residues.

The chain combines TRBV18 with TRBJ2-5; D perhaps matches TRBD1 (5 bases). Looked up from germline, CDR1 is KGHSH and CDR2 is LQKENI. Trimming shortened V by 1 base and J by 2 bases, and 8 bases separated the two germline ends. CDR3 length: 14 residues. The DNA of the CDR3 is TGTGCCAGCTCACCACAGACAGCACAAGAGACCCAGTACTTC. This sequence encodes CASSPQTAQETQYF.

This clone was seen just once. V is TRBV7-2 and J is TRBJ1-2, with TRBD1 identical over 8 bases. Germline CDR1 SGHTA, CDR2 FQGNSA. V was pared by 5 bases and J by 8 bases, with 7 bases of the junction left unmatched. The CDR3 loop spans 13 amino acids. The CDR3 DNA sequence: TGTGCCAGCAGCATCGACAGGGGATGGGGCTACACCTTC. Translation gives CASSIDRGWGYTF.

The genes are TRBV19 and TRBJ1-1; D ambiguous. Deletions cut 1 base from V and 5 bases from J, with 11 bases between. This CDR3 is built from 14 residues. Germline CDR1 LNHDA, CDR2 SQIVND (reference sequence). The DNA for the CDR3 is TGTGCCAGTAGTATAGGAGGGTTCGGAACTGAAGCTTTCTTT. This translates into CASSIGGFGTEAFF. The full variable domain, its missing parts supplied by reference TRBV19 and TRBJ1-1, is DGGITQSPKYLFRKEGQNVTLSCEQNLNHDAMYWYRQDPGQGLRLIYYSQIVNDFQKGDIAEGYSVSREKKESFPLTVTSAQKNPTAFYLCASSIGGFGTEAFFGQGTRLTVV.

The chain joins TRBV7-9 to TRBJ2-3; D not resolved. CDR3 length: 13 amino acids. Trimming cost V 2 bases and J 5 bases, with 8 bases left between them. Per germline, CDR1 SEHNR and CDR2 FQNEAQ (reference sequence). The CDR3 loop reads CASSLIERDTQYF. CDR3 DNA: TGTGCCAGCAGCTTAATCGAGCGAGATACGCAGTATTTT.

The chain is built from TRBV20-1 and TRBJ2-7; D might be TRBD2 (6 bases). The CDR3 is made up of 11 amino acids. The germline CDR1 and CDR2 sequences are DFQATT and SNEGSKA (reference sequence). V gave up 6 bases and J gave up 3 bases, with 9 bases separating them. The CDR3 DNA reads TGCAGTGCGGGGGACTTCTACGAGCAGTACTTC. Translating it yields CSAGDFYEQYF.

The V gene is TRBV5-1, the J gene TRBJ2-7; tentatively, D is TRBD2 (6 bases). The length of the CDR3 is 12 residues. From germline, CDR1 is SGHRS and CDR2 YFSETQ. The germline V and J ends were trimmed by 3 bases and 6 bases, with 10 bases remaining between them. The CDR3 region is CASSSGVGEQYF. The CDR3, as DNA: TGCGCCAGCAGCTCGGGGGTTGGCGAGCAGTACTTC. Looking up the rest from reference TRBV5-1 and TRBJ2-7 gives the full variable domain: KAGVTQTPRYLIKTRGQQVTLSCSPISGHRSVSWYQQTPGQGLQFLFEYFSETQRNKGNFPGRFSGRQFSNSRSEMNVSTLELGDSALYLCASSSGVGEQYFGPGTRLTVT.

This sequence joins TRBV3-1 (or the pseudogene TRBV3-2) and TRBJ2-1, with 7 bases fitting TRBD1. Per the germline V gene, CDR1 is LGHDT and CDR2 is YNNKEL (reference sequence). Trimming cost V 2 bases and J 8 bases; bases outside gene matches: 9. This CDR3 region has 15 residues. The CDR3 spells CASSQPQGSFDEQFF. As DNA, the CDR3 is TGTGCCAGCAGCCAACCACAGGGGAGTTTTGATGAGCAGTTCTTC.

This chain uses TRBV6-6 with TRBJ2-7; D may match TRBD1 or TRBD2 (6 bases each). Looked up from germline, CDR1 is MNHNY and CDR2 is SVGAGI (reference sequence). Trimming removed 6 bases from V and 1 base from J, with 10 bases in between. The CDR3 has 13 residues. CDR3 DNA sequence: TGTGCCAGCAGCGGGGGCAGTTCCTACGAGCAGTACTTC. As protein: CASSGGSSYEQYF.

The chain has TRBV7-9 and TRBJ1-5; D perhaps matches TRBD1 (5 bases). V was shortened by 5 bases and J by 6 bases, with 11 bases between the two germline ends. The CDR3 contains 13 residues. Germline V gene sequence: CDR1 SEHNR, CDR2 FQNEAQ (reference sequence). CDR3 in DNA: TGTGCCAGCAGCGTACAGGAGGGTCAGCCCCAGCATTTT. Its protein is CASSVQEGQPQHF.

The gene calls are TRBV28 and TRBJ1-1; D is unresolved. The CDR3 length is 17 residues. Trimming took 5 bases from V and 4 from J, leaving 23 bases between them. In germline, CDR1 is MDHEN, CDR2 SYDVKM. The CDR3 region has the DNA TGTGCCAGCAGTCGTCCCCCCTGGGCAGCATGGTCCACTGAAGCTTTCTTT. Amino acid sequence: CASSRPPWAAWSTEAFF. Using reference TRBV28 and TRBJ1-1 for the parts outside the CDR3, the full variable domain is DVKVTQSSRYLVKRTGEKVFLECVQDMDHENMFWYRQDPGLGLRLIYFSYDVKMKEKGDIPEGYSVSREKKERFSLILESASTNQTSMYLCASSRPPWAAWSTEAFFGQGTRLTVV.

This clone has a single count. This chain uses TRBV5-1 with TRBJ2-7, with 8 bases fitting TRBD1. The CDR3 covers 16 residues. After removal of 0 bases from V and 2 bases from J, the junction contained 7 bases not matched to a gene. Looked up from germline, CDR1 is SGHRS and CDR2 is YFSETQ. The CDR3 DNA is TGCGCCAGCAGCTTGGCGACAGGGGTAATTCCCTACGAGCAGTACTTC. Translated, it gives CASSLATGVIPYEQYF.

The chain employs TRBV19 and TRBJ1-5; D gene uncertain. V lost 4 bases to trimming and J lost 7 bases, with 14 bases between them. There are 14 residues in the CDR3. The V gene's germline CDR1 is LNHDA and CDR2 SQIVND (reference sequence). CDR3 nucleotide sequence: TGTGCCAGTAGTAGAGACGCGAGGGTACAGCCCCAGCATTTT. Translated, it gives CASSRDARVQPQHF.

J is TRBJ1-5 and V is TRBV30; 7 nucleotides match TRBD1. The CDR3 spans 15 residues. The junction had 7 bases not matched to a gene; V was cut back by 2 bases and J by 3 bases. CDR1 GTSNPN and CDR2 SVGIG come from the germline V gene (reference sequence). DNA for the CDR3: TGTGCCTGGAGTAGTAGGGGGCGTATCAATCAGCCCCAGCATTTT. Its protein is CAWSSRGRINQPQHF.

V is TRBV5-8 and J is TRBJ1-1; D is undetermined. This CDR3 contains 12 residues. The V gene lost 4 bases and the J gene lost 1 base, with 5 bases spanning the gap. CDR1 is SGHTS, CDR2 YDEGEE, per germline. CDR3 nucleotides: TGTGCCAGCAGCCCTCGGAACACTGAAGCTTTCTTT. Protein: CASSPRNTEAFF.

The V call is TRBV23-1, the J call TRBJ1-6; D not certain. TRBV23-1 counts as an open reading frame of uncertain function. Deletions cut 0 bases from V and 8 bases from J, with 5 bases between. The CDR3 consists of 13 residues. This chain's CDR3 is CASSQSWDSPLHF. In nucleotides, the CDR3 is TGCGCCAGCAGTCAATCGTGGGATTCACCCCTCCACTTT.

This chain uses TRBV25-1 with TRBJ2-1, with a possible D match to TRBD1 (7 bases). This CDR3 is 16 amino acids long. The germline CDR1 and CDR2 sequences are MGHDK and SYGVNS. Trimming shortened V by 4 bases and J by 7 bases, and 20 bases separated the two germline ends. CDR3 DNA sequence: TGTGCCAGCAGTGGGGGACAGTGGCCCCGGGGGAATGAGCAGTTCTTC. Translation: CASSGGQWPRGNEQFF.

The chain carries TRBV4-3 and TRBJ2-1; the match to TRBD2 covers 10 bases. V shed 0 bases, J shed 7 bases, and the junction held 6 bases outside the gene matches. This CDR3 spans 16 amino acids. CDR1 is LGHNA and CDR2 is YSLEER in the germline V gene. CDR3 nucleotides: TGCGCCAGCAGCCAAGACCAGCGGGGGGGGAGGAATGAGCAGTTCTTC. It translates to CASSQDQRGGRNEQFF.

Of note for this clone: The same CDR3 can be traced to other DNA sequences in this sample. The chain combines TRBV7-9 with TRBJ1-5; possibly TRBD1 for D (5 bases). Looked up from germline, CDR1 is SEHNR and CDR2 is FQNEAQ (reference sequence). CDR3 length equals 12 residues. V lost 1 base to trimming and J lost 12 bases, with 10 bases between them. This chain's CDR3 is CASSLVGGFQHF. CDR3 coding DNA: TGTGCCAGCAGCTTAGTCGGGGGGTTCCAGCATTTT.

In this sample, this clone turned up once. The chain is built from TRBV9 and TRBJ2-3; D not resolved. CDR3 length: 15 amino acids. The V end lost 2 bases, the J end lost 2 bases, and 12 bases lay between the germline ends. Germline V lookup: CDR1 SGDLS, CDR2 YYNGEE. In DNA form, the CDR3 reads TGTGCCAGCAGCGTGGTGTTCGGCCTCACAGATACGCAGTATTTT. As protein: CASSVVFGLTDTQYF.

Of note for this clone: Given the absence of the conserved phenylalanine or tryptophan at the CDR3 end, a read error is likely. Because the CDR3's place on the DNA is in doubt, the DNA is left out and the CDR3 is given as listed by TCRdb. The chain uses TRBV24-1 and TRBJ2-7; the DNA was not used to check the table's D call, TRBD2. Germline lookup yields CDR1 KGHDR and CDR2 SFDVKD. From its first to its last residue, the CDR3 has 8 amino acids. CDR3 residues: CATSELNI.

CDR3: CASSQVVGTSVDEQFF. For the CDR3, the DNA is TGTGCCAGCAGCCAAGTGGTCGGGACTAGCGTCGATGAGCAGTTCTTC. The chain recombines TRBV14 with TRBJ2-1; 10 bases match TRBD2. Per germline, CDR1 SGHDN and CDR2 FVKESK. The ends lost 1 base at V and 8 bases at J; junction bases unmatched: 8. The CDR3 length is 16 residues.

The rearrangement uses TRBV10-3 and TRBJ2-7, with D unresolved. This CDR3 region has 15 residues. CDR1 is ENHRY, CDR2 SYGVKD, per germline. Deletions cut 3 bases from V and 3 bases from J, with 15 bases between. For the CDR3, the DNA is TGTGCCATCAGTGAAGGAGTAGCCCTCGTCTACGAGCAGTACTTC. This gives the protein CAISEGVALVYEQYF.

This clone was detected once. CDR3 protein: CASLTAGAPREYF. In DNA form, the CDR3 reads TGTGCCAGCCTAACAGCGGGAGCCCCGAGGGAATACTTC. The chain joins TRBV6-5 to TRBJ2-7, with TRBD2 identical over 8 bases. The CDR3 runs to 13 residues. The V segment lost 8 bases and the J segment 13 bases; nucleotides outside the gene matches: 16. The germline V gene has CDR1 MNHEY and CDR2 SVGAGI.

The chain uses TRBV21-1 and TRBJ2-2; the D call of TRBD1 is as the table states it, not checked on the DNA. TRBV21-1 is a pseudogene segment. The CDR3 covers 16 residues. The CDR3 DNA is TGTGCCAGCATCCTTGGGGCCATGGGTAGAACCGGGGAGCTGTTTTTT. Its protein product is CASILGAMGRTGELFF.